This T cell receptor beta chain stems from a study of blood T cells in healthy people across ages. Study-level results: TCR beta diversity, measured per million T cells, fell in a roughly linear way with age.

The study isolated at least 6.5 million PBMCs from each sample. Total RNA extraction produced at least 5.5 micrograms (per sample) for the study. This clonotype was picked up one time. What it recognizes is unknown. The use of a sample-barcoded 5' primer and a J-beta primer mix characterized a second PCR of roughly 7 to 11 cycles. Using its own MiXCR run on the 5' RACE reads, TCRdb lists one record per CDR3 protein. The sample lists just under 550,000 distinct CDR3 sequences; approximately 25% were seen once. V lost 4 bases, J lost 2 bases, and 6 bases stayed unmatched. The CDR3 loop spans 15 amino acids. Germline assignment: CDR1 SGHTA and CDR2 FQGNSA. The same data also contributed to another study, on T cells of mothers and their children. That source notes: Versus unrelated pairs, overlap was slightly higher in related mother-child pairs, without reaching significance.

V is TRBV7-2 and J is TRBJ1-1; 8 bases line up with TRBD1. Material: blood. The TCR was taken from a boy younger than 18 in good health. CDR3 in DNA: TGTGCCAGCAGCTCATGGGGACAGGTCAACACTGAAGCTTTCTTT. Encoded protein: CASSSWGQVNTEAFF.